This is a list of T cell receptor beta chains from one sample in a study of vaccination and CD4 T cells after COVID-19. Their target antigens are unknown. TCRdb re-called the PCR reads with MiXCR, one entry per CDR3 protein. The sample holds over 12,000 distinct CDR3 sequences, 50% to 75% seen once. The sequencing input was CD4+ T cells from blood, cultured in vitro. Receptors originate from a human donor who had recovered from COVID-19. Each CDR3 is given with its conserved first and last residue. Each record gives: clone size, V gene, D gene, J gene, CDR3 DNA, CDR3 protein. A D gene is named only where the DNA matches it firmly. The listing skips clone size in some rows; elsewhere it reads once, few, many or a size class.

>.|TRBV28|.|TRBJ1-5
TGTGCCAGCAACGGGGGGCTATCCAATCAGCCCCAGCATTTT
CASNGGLSNQPQHF
>once|TRBV28|.|TRBJ2-3
TGTGCCAGCAGTTGGACCTTCACAGATACGCAGTATTTT
CASSWTFTDTQYF
>.|TRBV2|.|TRBJ1-2
TGTGCCAGTAAAAGGGAGGGAGACTATGGCTACACCTTC
CASKREGDYGYTF
>.|TRBV6-1|TRBD1|TRBJ2-2
TGTGCCAGCACCCGATGGGGACAGGGGCTCCACACCGGGGAGCTGTTTTTT
CASTRWGQGLHTGELFF
>.|TRBV19|.|TRBJ1-1
TGTGCCAGTAGCTCGGGACGGGAAAACACTGAAGCTTTCTTT
CASSSGRENTEAFF
>.|TRBV2|.|TRBJ2-2
TGTGCCAGCAAAGAAGGCCCCGGGGAGCTGTTTTTT
CASKEGPGELFF
>.|TRBV7-9|.|TRBJ1-1
TGTGCCAGCAGCTTAGAAGCGGCCACTGAAGCTTTCTTT
CASSLEAATEAFF
>few|TRBV27|TRBD2|TRBJ2-7
TGTGCCAGCAGGCATCGGTCAGGGGGACTAGCGGGGTCCTACGAGCAGTACTTC
CASRHRSGGLAGSYEQYF
>.|TRBV5-4|.|TRBJ1-6
TGTGCCAGCAGCTCAAAGGACAGACCACCCCTCCACTTT
CASSSKDRPPLHF
>few|TRBV10-3|.|TRBJ1-5
TGTGCCATCTCCGAACAGCTCAATCAGCCCCAGCATTTT
CAISEQLNQPQHF
>.|TRBV27|TRBD1|TRBJ1-2
TGTGCCAGCAGTTTTTGGTCCGGGACAGGGGGTGCTCGGGGGGGCTACACCTTC
CASSFWSGTGGARGGYTF
>.|TRBV6-1|.|TRBJ2-3
TGTGCCAGCAGTGAAGACGGGGGGCCCACAGATACGCAGTATTTT
CASSEDGGPTDTQYF
>.|TRBV20-1|TRBD1|TRBJ2-1
TGCAGTGCCAGACAGGGGGTTGAGTTCTTC
CSARQGVEFF
>.|TRBV5-4|.|TRBJ2-7
TGTGCCAGCAGCCGGGACGGGACAATCTACGAGCAGTACTTC
CASSRDGTIYEQYF
>.|TRBV27|.|TRBJ1-1
TGTGCCAGCAGTTTAAGGGGAACGGTGAACACTGAAGCTTTCTTT
CASSLRGTVNTEAFF
>.|TRBV20-1|.|TRBJ1-5
TGCAGTGCCCTGGGGGTAACGGGCAATCAGCCCCAGCATTTT
CSALGVTGNQPQHF